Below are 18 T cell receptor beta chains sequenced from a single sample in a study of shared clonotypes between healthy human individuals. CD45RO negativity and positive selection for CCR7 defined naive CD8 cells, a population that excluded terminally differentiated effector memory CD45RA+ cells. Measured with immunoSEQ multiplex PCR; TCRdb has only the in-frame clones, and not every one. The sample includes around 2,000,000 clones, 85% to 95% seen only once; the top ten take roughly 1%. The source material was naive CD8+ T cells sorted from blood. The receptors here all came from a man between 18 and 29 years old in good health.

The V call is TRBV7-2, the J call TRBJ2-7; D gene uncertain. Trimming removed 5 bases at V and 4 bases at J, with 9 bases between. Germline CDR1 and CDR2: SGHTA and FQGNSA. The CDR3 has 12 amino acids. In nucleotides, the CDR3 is TGTGCCAGCAGCATAGGACCATACGAGCAGTACTTC. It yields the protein CASSIGPYEQYF.

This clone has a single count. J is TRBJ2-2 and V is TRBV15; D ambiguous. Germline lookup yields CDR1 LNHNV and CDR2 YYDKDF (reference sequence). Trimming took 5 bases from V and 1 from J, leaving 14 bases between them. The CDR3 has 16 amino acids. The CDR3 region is CATSPHGVLNTGELFF. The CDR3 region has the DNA TGTGCCACCAGCCCCCATGGTGTACTGAACACCGGGGAGCTGTTTTTT.

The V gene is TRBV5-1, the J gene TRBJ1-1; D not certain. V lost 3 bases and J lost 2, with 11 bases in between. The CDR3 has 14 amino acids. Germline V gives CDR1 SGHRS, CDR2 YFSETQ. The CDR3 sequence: CASSWRGQNTEAFF. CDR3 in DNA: TGCGCCAGCAGCTGGCGTGGGCAAAACACTGAAGCTTTCTTT.

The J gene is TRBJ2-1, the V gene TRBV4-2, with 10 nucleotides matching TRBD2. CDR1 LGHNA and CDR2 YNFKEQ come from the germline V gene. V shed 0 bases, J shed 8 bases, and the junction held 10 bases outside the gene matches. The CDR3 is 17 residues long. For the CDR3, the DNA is TGTGCCAGCAGCCAAGACCCGGCTAGCGGGGGTATGGATGAGCAGTTCTTC. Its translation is CASSQDPASGGMDEQFF.

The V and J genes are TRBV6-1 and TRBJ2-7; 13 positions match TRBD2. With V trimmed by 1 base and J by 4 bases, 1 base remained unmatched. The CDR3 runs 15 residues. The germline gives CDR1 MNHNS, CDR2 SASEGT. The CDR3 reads CASSEVLAGGYEQYF. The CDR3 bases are TGTGCCAGCAGTGAAGTACTAGCGGGAGGGTACGAGCAGTACTTC.

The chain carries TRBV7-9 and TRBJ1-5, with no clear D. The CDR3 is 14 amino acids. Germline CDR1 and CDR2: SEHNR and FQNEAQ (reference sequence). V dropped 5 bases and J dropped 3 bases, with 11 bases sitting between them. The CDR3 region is CASSHEGTNQPQHF. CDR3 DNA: TGTGCCAGCAGCCATGAGGGCACCAATCAGCCCCAGCATTTT.

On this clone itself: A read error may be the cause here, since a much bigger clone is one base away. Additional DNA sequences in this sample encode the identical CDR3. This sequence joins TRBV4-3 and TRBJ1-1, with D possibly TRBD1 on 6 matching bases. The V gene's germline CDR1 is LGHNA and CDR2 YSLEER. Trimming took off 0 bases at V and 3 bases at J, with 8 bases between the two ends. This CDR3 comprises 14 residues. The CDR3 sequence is CASSQDRGYTEAFF. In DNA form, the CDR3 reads TGCGCCAGCAGCCAAGACAGGGGTTACACTGAAGCTTTCTTT.

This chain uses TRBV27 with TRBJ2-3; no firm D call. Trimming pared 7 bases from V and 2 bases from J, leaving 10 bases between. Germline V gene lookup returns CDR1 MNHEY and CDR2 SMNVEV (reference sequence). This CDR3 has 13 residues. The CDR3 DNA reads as TGTGCCAGCACCTCTACGGACACAGATACGCAGTATTTT. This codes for CASTSTDTDTQYF.

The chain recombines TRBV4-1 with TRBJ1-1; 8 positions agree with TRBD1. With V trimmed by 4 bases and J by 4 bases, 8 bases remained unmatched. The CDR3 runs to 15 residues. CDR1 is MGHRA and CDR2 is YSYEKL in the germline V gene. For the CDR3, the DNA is TGCGCCAGCAGCCCGAGGACAGGGCTGGTCACTGAAGCTTTCTTT. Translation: CASSPRTGLVTEAFF.

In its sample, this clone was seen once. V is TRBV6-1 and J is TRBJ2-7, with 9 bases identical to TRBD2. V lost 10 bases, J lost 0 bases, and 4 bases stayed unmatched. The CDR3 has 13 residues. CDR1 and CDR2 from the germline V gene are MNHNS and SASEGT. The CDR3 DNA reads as TGTGCCACCTGCGGGGGGGGCTCCTACGAGCAGTACTTC. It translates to CATCGGGSYEQYF.

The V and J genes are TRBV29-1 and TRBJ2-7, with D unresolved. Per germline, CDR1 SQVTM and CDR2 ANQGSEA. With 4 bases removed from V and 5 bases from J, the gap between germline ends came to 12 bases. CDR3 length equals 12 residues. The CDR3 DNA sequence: TGCAGCGTTGGTGGGGTCCGTCACGAGCAGTACTTC. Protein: CSVGGVRHEQYF.

The CDR3 sequence: CASSPLGGGGGQYF. The CDR3 DNA sequence: TGTGCCAGCAGCCCCCTCGGTGGGGGAGGAGGGCAGTACTTC. The chain couples TRBV9 to TRBJ2-7, with D possibly being TRBD2 (6 bases). The V gene lost 4 bases and the J gene lost 9 bases, with 20 bases spanning the gap. The CDR3 is 14 residues long. CDR1 and CDR2 (germline): SGDLS, YYNGEE. Full variable domain (outside the CDR3, taken from reference TRBV9 and TRBJ2-7): DSGVTQTPKHLITATGQRVTLRCSPRSGDLSVYWYQQSLDQGLQFLIQYYNGEERAKGNILERFSAQQFPDLHSELNLSSLELGDSALYFCASSPLGGGGGQYFGPGTRLTVT.

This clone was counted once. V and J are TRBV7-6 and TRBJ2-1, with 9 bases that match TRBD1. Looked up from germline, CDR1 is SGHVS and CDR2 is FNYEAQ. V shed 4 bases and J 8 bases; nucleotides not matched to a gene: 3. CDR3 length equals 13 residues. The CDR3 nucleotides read TGTGCCAGCAGCTCACAGGGGGCCTATGAGCAGTTCTTC. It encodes CASSSQGAYEQFF.

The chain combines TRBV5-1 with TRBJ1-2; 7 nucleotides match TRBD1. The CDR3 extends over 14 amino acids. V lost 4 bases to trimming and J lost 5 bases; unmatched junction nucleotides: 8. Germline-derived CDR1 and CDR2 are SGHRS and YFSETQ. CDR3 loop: CASSPPTGSYGYTF. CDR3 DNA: TGCGCCAGCAGCCCCCCGACAGGGTCATATGGCTACACCTTC.

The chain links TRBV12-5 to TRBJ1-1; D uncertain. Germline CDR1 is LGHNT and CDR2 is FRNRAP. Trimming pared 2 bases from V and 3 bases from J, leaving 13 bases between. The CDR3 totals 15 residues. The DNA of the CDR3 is TGTGCTAGTGGTTTGATTAGGGTCCGCGACACTGAAGCTTTCTTT. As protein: CASGLIRVRDTEAFF.

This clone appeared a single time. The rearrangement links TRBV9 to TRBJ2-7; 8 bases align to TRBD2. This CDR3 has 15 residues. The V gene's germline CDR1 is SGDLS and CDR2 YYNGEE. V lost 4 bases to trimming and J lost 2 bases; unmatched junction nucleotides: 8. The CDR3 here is CASSPVAGRAYEQYF. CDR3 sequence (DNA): TGTGCCAGCAGCCCAGTAGCGGGAAGGGCCTACGAGCAGTACTTC.

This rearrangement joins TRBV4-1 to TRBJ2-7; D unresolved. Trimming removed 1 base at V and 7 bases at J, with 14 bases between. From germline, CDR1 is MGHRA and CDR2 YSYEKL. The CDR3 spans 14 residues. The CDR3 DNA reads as TGCGCCAGCAGCCAAGTCGGAGTGCCTGGGGAGCAGTACTTC. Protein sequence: CASSQVGVPGEQYF.

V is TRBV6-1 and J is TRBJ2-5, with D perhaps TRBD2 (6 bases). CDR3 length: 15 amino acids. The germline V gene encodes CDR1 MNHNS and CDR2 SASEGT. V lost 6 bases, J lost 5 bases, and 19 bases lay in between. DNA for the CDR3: TGTGCCAGCAGGGACGGGCCCAGCGGAGGGGAGACCCAGTACTTC. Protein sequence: CASRDGPSGGETQYF.